The clone carrying this TCR beta chain was observed many times. Antigen specificity is unknown. This sample was taken from a study of beta chain features in type 1 diabetes. Of the isolated RNA, all was reverse transcribed, and so the sequenced material was expressed TCRB transcripts. Produced via immunoSEQ multiplex PCR; TCRdb's table is partial and in-frame only. The table shows 810,000 or so clones, with roughly a sixth occurring only once. Sorted populations all exceeded 98% purity. V was pared by 4 bases and J by 2 bases, with 9 bases of the junction left unmatched. Germline V gene lookup returns CDR1 SGHAT and CDR2 FQNNGV. The CDR3 totals 16 residues. Study-level findings and limits: Unsettled here was the matter of whether HLA type influences TCRB rearrangement.

The clonotype originates from a woman under 30 in good health. The sequenced sample consisted of naive CD4+ T cells from blood. This chain links TRBV11-2 with TRBJ2-3, with 7 positions matching TRBD2. The CDR3 loop reads CASSSSMAGATDTQYF. CDR3 nucleotide sequence: TGTGCCAGCAGCTCGTCGATGGCGGGAGCCACAGATACGCAGTATTTT.